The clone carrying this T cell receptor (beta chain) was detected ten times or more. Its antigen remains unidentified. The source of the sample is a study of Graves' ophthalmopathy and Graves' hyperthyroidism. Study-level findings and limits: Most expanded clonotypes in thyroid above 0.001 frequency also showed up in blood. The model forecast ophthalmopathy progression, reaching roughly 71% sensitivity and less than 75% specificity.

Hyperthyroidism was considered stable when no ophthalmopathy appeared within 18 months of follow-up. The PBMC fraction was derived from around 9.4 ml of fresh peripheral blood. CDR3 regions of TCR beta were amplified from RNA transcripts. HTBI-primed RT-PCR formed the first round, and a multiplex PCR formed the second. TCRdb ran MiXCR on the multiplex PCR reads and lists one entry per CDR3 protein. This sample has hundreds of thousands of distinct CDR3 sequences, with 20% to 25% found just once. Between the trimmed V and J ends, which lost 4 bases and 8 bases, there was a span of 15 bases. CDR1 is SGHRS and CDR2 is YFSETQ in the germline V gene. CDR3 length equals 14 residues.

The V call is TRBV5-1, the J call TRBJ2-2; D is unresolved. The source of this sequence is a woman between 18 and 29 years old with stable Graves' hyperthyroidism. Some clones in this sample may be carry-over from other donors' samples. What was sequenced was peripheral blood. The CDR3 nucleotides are TGCGCCAGCAGCCCAAAGTTAGACGATGGGGAGCTGTTTTTT. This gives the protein CASSPKLDDGELFF.